This T cell receptor beta chain was recorded in a study of T cells in Graves' hyperthyroidism and ophthalmopathy. Between the trimmed V and J ends, which lost 3 bases and 5 bases, there was a span of 23 bases. Germline lookup yields CDR1 SGHTA and CDR2 FQGNSA. CDR3 length equals 18 residues. Amplified TCR beta CDR3 regions came from RNA transcripts. HTBI primers were employed in a first-round RT-PCR of the TCR CDR3. MiXCR, run by TCRdb on the multiplex PCR reads, gives a single entry per CDR3 protein. The sample carries 550,000 to 600,000 distinct CDR3 sequences, approximately 16% recorded once. The chain carries TRBV7-2 and TRBJ1-3, with unresolved D. What was sequenced was blood. The receptor's source is a woman aged 18-29 years with Graves' hyperthyroidism. This chain's CDR3 is CASSLNPLRWAERNTIYF. The CDR3 DNA reads as TGTGCCAGCAGCTTGAATCCCCTTAGGTGGGCAGAGAGAAACACCATATATTTT.